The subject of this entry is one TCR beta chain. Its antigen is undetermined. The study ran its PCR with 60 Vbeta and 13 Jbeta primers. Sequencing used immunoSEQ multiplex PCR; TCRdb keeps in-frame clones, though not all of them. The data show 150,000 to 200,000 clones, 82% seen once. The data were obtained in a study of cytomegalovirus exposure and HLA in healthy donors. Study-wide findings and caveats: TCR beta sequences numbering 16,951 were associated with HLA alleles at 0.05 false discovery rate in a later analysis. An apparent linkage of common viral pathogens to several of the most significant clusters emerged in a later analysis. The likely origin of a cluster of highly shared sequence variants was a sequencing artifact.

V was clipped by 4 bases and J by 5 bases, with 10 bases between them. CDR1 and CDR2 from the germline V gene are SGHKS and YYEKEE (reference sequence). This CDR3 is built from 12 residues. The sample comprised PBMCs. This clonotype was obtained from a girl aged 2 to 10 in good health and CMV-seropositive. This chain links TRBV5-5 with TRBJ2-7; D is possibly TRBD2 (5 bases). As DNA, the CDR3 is TGTGCCAGCAGCGACCCGGGGAACGAGCAGTACTTC. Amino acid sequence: CASSDPGNEQYF.